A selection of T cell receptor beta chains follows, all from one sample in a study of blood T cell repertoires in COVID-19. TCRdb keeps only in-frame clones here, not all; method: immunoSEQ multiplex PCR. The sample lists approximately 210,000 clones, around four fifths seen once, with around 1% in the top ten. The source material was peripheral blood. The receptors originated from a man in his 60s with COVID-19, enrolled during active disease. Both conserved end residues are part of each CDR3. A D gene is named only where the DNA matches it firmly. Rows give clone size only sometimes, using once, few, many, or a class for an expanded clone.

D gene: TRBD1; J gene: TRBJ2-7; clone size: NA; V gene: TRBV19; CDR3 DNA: TGTGCCAGCAGGGCCTGGGACAGGGCATCCTACGAGCAGTACTTC; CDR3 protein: CASRAWDRASYEQYF
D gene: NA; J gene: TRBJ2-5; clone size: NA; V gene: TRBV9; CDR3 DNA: TGTGCCAGCAGCGTAGGGGTGCTAGGGACCCAGTACTTC; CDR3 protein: CASSVGVLGTQYF
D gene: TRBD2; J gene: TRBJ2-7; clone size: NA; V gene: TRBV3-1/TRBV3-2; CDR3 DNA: TGTGCCAGCAGCCAAGGATCTGTAGCGGGGGAAACCTACGAGCAGTACTTC; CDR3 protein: CASSQGSVAGETYEQYF
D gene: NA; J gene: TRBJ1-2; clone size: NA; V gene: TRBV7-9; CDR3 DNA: TGTGCCAGCAGCTTAAGATTGGCAGGGCTTAACTATGGCTACACCTTC; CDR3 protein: CASSLRLAGLNYGYTF
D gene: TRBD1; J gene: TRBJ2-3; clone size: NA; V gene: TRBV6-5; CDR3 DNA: TGTGCCAGCGCGGACAGGGGGGCGATCGCAGATACGCAGTATTTT; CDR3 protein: CASADRGAIADTQYF
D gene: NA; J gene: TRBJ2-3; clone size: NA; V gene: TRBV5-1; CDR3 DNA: TGCGCCAGCAGCTCCCCACCGGGAGAGGGAACAGGCACAGATACGCAGTATTTT; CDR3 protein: CASSSPPGEGTGTDTQYF
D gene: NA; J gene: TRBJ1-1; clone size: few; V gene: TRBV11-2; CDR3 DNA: TGTGCCAGCAGCGCCATATACAGGGAAACTGAAGCTTTCTTT; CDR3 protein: CASSAIYRETEAFF
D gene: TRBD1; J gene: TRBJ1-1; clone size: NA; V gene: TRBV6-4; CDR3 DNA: TGTGCCAGCAGTCGCACAGGGGTGAGAATGAACACTGAAGCTTTCTTT; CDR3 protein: CASSRTGVRMNTEAFF
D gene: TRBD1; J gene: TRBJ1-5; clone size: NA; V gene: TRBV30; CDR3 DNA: TGTGCCTGGAGACCGGGACAGGGGTCCCAGCCCCAGCATTTT; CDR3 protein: CAWRPGQGSQPQHF
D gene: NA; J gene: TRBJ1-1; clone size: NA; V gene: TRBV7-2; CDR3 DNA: TGTGCCAGCAGCACTAAACCGTCGAACACTGAAGCTTTCTTT; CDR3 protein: CASSTKPSNTEAFF
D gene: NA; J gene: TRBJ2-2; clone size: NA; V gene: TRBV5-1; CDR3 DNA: TGCGCCAGCAGCCCTTCAGGGCAGGGCACCGGGGAGCTGTTTTTT; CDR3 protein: CASSPSGQGTGELFF
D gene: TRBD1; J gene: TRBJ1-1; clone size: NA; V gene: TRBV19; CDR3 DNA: TGTGCCAGTAGTATAGGGACAGGGCGGATGAACACTGAAGCTTTCTTT; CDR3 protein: CASSIGTGRMNTEAFF
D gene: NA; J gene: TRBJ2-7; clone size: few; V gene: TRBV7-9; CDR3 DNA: TGTGCCAGCATCCAGCAGGGTCCCTATGGGAAGCAGTACTTC; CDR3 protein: CASIQQGPYGKQYF
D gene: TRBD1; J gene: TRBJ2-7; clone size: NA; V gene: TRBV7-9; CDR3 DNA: TGTGCCAGCAGCTGGGGACAGGGGGGTTCCTACGAGCAGTACTTC; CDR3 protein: CASSWGQGGSYEQYF
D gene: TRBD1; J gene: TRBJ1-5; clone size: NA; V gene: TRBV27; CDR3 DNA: TGTGCCAGCAGCGGGACAGGAGGGCAGCCCCAGCATTTT; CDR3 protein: CASSGTGGQPQHF
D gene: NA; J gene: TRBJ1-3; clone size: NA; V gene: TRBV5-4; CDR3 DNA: TGTGCCAGCAGCTCCGGACTGAGCTCTGGAAACACCATATATTTT; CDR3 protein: CASSSGLSSGNTIYF
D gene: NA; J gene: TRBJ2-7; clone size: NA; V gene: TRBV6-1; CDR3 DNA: TGTGCCAGCAGTGAAACGGGTTATTACGAGCAGTACTTC; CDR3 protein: CASSETGYYEQYF
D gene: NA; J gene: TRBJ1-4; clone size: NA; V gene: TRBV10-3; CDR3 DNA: TGTGCCATCAGTGAGAATCGGAATGAAAAACTGTTTTTT; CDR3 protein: CAISENRNEKLFF
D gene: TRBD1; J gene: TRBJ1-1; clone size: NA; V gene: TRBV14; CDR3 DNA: TGTGCCAGCAGCCAGTCCTCGGACAGGGGGGAATTAGGCACTGAAGCTTTCTTT; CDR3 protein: CASSQSSDRGELGTEAFF
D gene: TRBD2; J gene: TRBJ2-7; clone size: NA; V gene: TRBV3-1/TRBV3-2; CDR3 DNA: TGTGCCAGCAGCTCGGAGACTAGCGGGAGGCACGAGCAGTACTTC; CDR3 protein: CASSSETSGRHEQYF
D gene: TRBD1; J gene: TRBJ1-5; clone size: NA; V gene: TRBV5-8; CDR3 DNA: TGTGCCAGCAGACGGGACAGGGGGTTTAGCAATCAGCCCCAGCATTTT; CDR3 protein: CASRRDRGFSNQPQHF
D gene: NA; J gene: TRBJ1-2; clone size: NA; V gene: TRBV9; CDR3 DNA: TGTGCCAGCAGCGTGGGGGGTAGGGACTATGGCTACACCTTC; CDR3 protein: CASSVGGRDYGYTF
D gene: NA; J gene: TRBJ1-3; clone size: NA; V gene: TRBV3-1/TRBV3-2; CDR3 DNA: TGTGCCAGCAGCCATACAGTCTCGCCTGGAAACACCATATATTTT; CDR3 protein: CASSHTVSPGNTIYF
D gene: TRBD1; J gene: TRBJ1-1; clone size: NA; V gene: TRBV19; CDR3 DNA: TGTGCCAGTAGTATACGGCCTGACAGGGGCAGGACTGAAGCTTTCTTT; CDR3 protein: CASSIRPDRGRTEAFF
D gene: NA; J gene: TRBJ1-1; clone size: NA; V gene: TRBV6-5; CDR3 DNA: TGTGCCAGCAGTTTCCGGGACACCGAAGCTTTCTTT; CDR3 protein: CASSFRDTEAFF
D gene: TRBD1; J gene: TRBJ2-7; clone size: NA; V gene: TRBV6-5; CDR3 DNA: TGTGCCGTGGGACAGGGGTCCTACGAGCAGTACTTC; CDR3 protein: CAVGQGSYEQYF
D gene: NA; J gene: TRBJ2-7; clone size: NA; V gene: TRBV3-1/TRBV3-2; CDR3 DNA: TGTGCCAGCAGCCAAGCGCGGAGGGCTGGAGCCTACGAGCAGTACTTC; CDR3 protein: CASSQARRAGAYEQYF
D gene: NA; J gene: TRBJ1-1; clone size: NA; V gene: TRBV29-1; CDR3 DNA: NA; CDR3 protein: CSVSAYISAALEERMNTEAFF
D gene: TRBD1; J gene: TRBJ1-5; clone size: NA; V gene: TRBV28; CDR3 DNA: TGTGCCAGCAGTTTAACAGGGGGCAGCAATCAGCCCCAGCATTTT; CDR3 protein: CASSLTGGSNQPQHF
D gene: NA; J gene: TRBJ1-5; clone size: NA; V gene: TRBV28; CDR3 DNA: TGTGCCAGCAGTTTAGGAGGGGTTAGCAATCAGCCCCAGCATTTT; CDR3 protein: CASSLGGVSNQPQHF
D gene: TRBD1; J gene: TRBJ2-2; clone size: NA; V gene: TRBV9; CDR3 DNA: TGTGCCAGCAGCGCCAGACAGGGGGCCACCGGGGAGCTGTTTTTT; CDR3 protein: CASSARQGATGELFF
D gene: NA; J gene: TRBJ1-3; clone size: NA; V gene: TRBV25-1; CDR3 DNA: TGTGCCAGCAGGGACGGACACTCTGGAAACACCATATATTTT; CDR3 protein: CASRDGHSGNTIYF
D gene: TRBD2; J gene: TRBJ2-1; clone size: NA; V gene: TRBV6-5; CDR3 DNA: TGTGCCAGCATATCACTAGCGGGGACCTACAATGAGCAGTTCTTC; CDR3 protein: CASISLAGTYNEQFF
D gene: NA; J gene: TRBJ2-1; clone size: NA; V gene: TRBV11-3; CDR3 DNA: TGTGCCAGCAGCTTAGGACACAGGGTGAATGAGCAGTTCTTC; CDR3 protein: CASSLGHRVNEQFF
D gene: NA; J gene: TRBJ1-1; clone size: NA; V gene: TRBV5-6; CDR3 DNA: TGTGCCAGCAGCTCAATAGCGAACTTTGACACTGAAGCTTTCTTT; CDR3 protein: CASSSIANFDTEAFF
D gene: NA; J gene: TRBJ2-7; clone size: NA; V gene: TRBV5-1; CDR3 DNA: TGCGCCAGCAGCCCCCAGGGTGGCGGCGAGCAGTACTTC; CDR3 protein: CASSPQGGGEQYF
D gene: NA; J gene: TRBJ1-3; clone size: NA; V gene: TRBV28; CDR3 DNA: TGTGCCAGCAGTGATGGCGGAAGCTCTGGAAACACCATATATTTT; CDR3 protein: CASSDGGSSGNTIYF
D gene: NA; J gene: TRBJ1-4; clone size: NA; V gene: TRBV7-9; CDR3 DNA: TGTGCCAGCAGCCTCTCGGGGGCAACTAATGAAAAACTGTTTTTT; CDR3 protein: CASSLSGATNEKLFF
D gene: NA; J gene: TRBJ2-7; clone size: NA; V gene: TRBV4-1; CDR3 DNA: TGCGCCAGCAGCCAAGGGCGAAGGGGGAGCTCCTACGAGCAGTACTTC; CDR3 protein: CASSQGRRGSSYEQYF
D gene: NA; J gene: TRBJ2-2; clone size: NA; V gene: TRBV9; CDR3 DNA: TGTGCCAGCAGCGTAGGGGGCAGGAACACCGGGGAGCTGTTTTTT; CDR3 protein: CASSVGGRNTGELFF